The TCR beta chain under discussion was sequenced for a study of beta chain features in type 1 diabetes. Overall study findings and caveats: A greater similarity of naive, central memory and Treg TCRB repertoires was seen among patients than among healthy donors. Equally in patients and controls, shorter templates might have been favored by PCR.

Worth noting for this clone: Its antigen remains unidentified.

Sequencing targeted expressed TCRB transcripts, as all isolated RNA had been reverse transcribed. Only in-frame clones appear in the TCRdb table, and some are missing; sequencing was by immunoSEQ multiplex PCR. The data show about 900,000 clones, with under 20% seen just once and 0.023% held by the top ten. In all sorted populations, purity surpassed 95%. This CDR3 has 15 residues. Germline V gene data show CDR1 as SGHNT and CDR2 as YYREEE (reference sequence). V shed 1 base and J shed 5 bases, with 15 bases lying between them. The sequence was collected from a young woman in good health. Sequenced: naive CD4+ T cells from blood. V and J are TRBV5-4 and TRBJ1-1; D is possibly TRBD1 (5 bases). The CDR3: CASSLSGARRTEAFF. DNA of the CDR3: TGTGCCAGCAGCTTGTCCGGGGCCCGAAGGACTGAAGCTTTCTTT.